The T cell receptor beta chain described here comes from a study of read filtering for tumor transcriptome and immune sequencing. Turning to the study itself: DNase treatment preceded whole-transcriptome library preparation. The study's findings and limits: Compared with RNA-seq, IR-seq gave much higher clonotype depth and reliability.

A note on this clonotype: Antigen: not known.

V was shortened by 1 base and J by 6 bases, with 9 bases between the two germline ends. CDR3 length equals 13 residues. Germline V lookup: CDR1 SGHRS, CDR2 YFSETQ. Molecular barcoded adaptors covering alpha/delta and beta/gamma chains were used on around 400 ng RNA. Each CDR3 protein gets one entry after TCRdb re-called the reads with MiXCR. The repertoire holds about 93,000 distinct CDR3 sequences, 20% to 25% seen once, with about an eighth in the top ten. The V and J genes are TRBV5-1 and TRBJ2-3; D gene ambiguous. The receptor was derived from a donor over 35 with multiple myeloma. The material sequenced was a population of CD138-negative cells sorted from bone marrow. CDR3 sequence (DNA): TGCGCCAGCAGCTTGATTCCGGCGGATACGCAGTATTTT. Its protein product is CASSLIPADTQYF.